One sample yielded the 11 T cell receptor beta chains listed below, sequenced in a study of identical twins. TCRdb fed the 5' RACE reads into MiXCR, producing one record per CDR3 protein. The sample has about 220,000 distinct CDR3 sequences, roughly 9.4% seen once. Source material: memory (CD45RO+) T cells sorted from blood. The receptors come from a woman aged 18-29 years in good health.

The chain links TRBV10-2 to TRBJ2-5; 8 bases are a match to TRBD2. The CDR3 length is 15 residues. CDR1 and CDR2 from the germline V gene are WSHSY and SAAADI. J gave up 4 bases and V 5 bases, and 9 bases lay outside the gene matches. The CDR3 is CASSPGLGFRETQYF. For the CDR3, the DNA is TGCGCCAGCAGTCCGGGACTAGGCTTCCGAGAGACCCAGTACTTC.

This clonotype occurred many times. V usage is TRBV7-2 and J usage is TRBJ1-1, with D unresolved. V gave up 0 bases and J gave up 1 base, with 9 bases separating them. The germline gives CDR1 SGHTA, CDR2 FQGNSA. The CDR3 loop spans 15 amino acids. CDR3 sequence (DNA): TGTGCCAGCAGCTTAGCCCCAGGAACGAACACTGAAGCTTTCTTT. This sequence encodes CASSLAPGTNTEAFF. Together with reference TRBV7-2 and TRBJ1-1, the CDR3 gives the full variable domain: GAGVSQSPSNKVTEKGKDVELRCDPISGHTALYWYRQSLGQGLEFLIYFQGNSAPDKSGLPSDRFSAERTGGSVSTLTIQRTQQEDSAVYLCASSLAPGTNTEAFFGQGTRLTVV.

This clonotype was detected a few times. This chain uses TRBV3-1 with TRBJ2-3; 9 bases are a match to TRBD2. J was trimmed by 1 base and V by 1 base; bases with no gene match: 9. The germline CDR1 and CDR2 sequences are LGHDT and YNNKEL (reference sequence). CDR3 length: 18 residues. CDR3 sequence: CASSQVAGTSGRTDTQYF. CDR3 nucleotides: TGTGCCAGCAGCCAAGTAGCCGGCACTAGCGGGCGCACAGATACGCAGTATTTT.

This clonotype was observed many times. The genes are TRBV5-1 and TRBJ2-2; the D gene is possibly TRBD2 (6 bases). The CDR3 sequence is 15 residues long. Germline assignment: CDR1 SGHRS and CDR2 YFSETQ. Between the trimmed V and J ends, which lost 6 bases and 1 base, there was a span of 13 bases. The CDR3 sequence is CASTKGLRNTGELFF. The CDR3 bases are TGCGCCAGCACGAAGGGACTGAGGAACACCGGGGAGCTGTTTTTT.

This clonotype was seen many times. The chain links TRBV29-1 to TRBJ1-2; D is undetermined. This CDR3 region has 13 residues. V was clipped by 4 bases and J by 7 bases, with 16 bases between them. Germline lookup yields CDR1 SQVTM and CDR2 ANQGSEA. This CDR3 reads CSVGPSEGSGYTF. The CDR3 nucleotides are TGCAGCGTTGGCCCGTCAGAGGGCAGTGGCTACACCTTC.

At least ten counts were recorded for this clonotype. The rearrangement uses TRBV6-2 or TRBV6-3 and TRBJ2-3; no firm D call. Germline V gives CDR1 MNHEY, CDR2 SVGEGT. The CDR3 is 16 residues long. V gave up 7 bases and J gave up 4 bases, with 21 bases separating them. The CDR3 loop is CASNKAQDREADTQYF. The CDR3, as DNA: TGTGCCAGCAACAAGGCCCAGGACCGCGAAGCAGATACGCAGTATTTT.

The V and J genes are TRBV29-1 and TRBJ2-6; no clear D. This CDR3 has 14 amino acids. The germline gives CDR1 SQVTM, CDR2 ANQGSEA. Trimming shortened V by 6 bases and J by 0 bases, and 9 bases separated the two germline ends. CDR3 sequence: CSVGFNSGANVLTF. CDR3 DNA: TGCAGCGTCGGCTTCAACTCTGGGGCCAACGTCCTGACTTTC.

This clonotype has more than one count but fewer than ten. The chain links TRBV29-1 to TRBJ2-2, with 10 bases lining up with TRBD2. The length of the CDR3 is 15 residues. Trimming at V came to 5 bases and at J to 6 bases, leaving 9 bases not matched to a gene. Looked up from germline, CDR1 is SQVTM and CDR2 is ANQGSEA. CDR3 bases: TGCAGCGTTAGCAGCGGGAGGGGTACGCCCGGGGAGCTGTTTTTT. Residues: CSVSSGRGTPGELFF.

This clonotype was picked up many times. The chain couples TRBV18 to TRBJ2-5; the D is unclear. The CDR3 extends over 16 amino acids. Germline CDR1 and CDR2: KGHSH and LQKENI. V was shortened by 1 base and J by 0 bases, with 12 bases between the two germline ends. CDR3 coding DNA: TGTGCCAGCTCACCACAGGGATCACGACACCAAGAGACCCAGTACTTC. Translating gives CASSPQGSRHQETQYF.

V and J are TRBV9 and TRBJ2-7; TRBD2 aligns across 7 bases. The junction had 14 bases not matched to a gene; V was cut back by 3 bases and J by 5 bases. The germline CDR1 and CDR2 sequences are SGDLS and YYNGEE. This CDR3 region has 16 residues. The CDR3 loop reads CASSARPAGKGNEQYF. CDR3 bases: TGTGCCAGCAGCGCGCGCCCAGCGGGAAAAGGGAACGAGCAGTACTTC. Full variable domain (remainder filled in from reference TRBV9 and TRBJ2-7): DSGVTQTPKHLITATGQRVTLRCSPRSGDLSVYWYQQSLDQGLQFLIQYYNGEERAKGNILERFSAQQFPDLHSELNLSSLELGDSALYFCASSARPAGKGNEQYFGPGTRLTVT.

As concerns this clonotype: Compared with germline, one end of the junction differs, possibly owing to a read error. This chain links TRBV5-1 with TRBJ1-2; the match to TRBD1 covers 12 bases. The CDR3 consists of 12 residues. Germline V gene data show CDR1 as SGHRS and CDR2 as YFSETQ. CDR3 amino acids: CASSPGTGGHLF. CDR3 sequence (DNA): TGCGCCAGCAGCCCCGGGACAGGGGGCCATCTCTTC. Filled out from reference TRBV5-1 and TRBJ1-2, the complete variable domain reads KAGVTQTPRYLIKTRGQQVTLSCSPISGHRSVSWYQQTPGQGLQFLFEYFSETQRNKGNFPGRFSGRQFSNSRSEMNVSTLELGDSALYLCASSPGTGGHLFGSGTRLTVV.